Given below is one TCR beta chain in context. Its antigen is not known. This specimen belongs to a study of T cells after yellow fever vaccination. Turning to the study itself: Libraries from low-cell-number fractions were prepared with the SMART-Seq v4 Ultra Low Input RNA kit. Study-wide points: Reappearance after the booster was observed for most primary-vaccination clones (about 96% CD4, about 85% CD8). Faster peaking, at day 5 versus 15, marked a secondary response that was weaker.

The V gene's germline CDR1 is SGHTA and CDR2 FQGNSA. CDR3 length: 16 amino acids. Trimming removed 4 bases from V and 5 bases from J, with 18 bases in between. It was through 5'RACE template switching that TCR cDNA was made, with a universal primer site and UMIs added. TCRdb used MiXCR to reprocess the 5' RACE reads, holding one entry per CDR3 protein. The sample includes around 300,000 distinct CDR3 sequences, over 10% of them seen just once. Sequenced material: CD4+ T cells sorted from PBMCs, taken 45 days after the yellow fever booster vaccination. This chain uses TRBV7-2 with TRBJ2-1; D gene unclear. This receptor was identified in a man aged 25-45 years who received the YFV17D yellow fever vaccine. CDR3 sequence (DNA): TGTGCCAGCAGCTCTACAGTCCTGGCCTATCACAATGAGCAGTTCTTC. This sequence encodes CASSSTVLAYHNEQFF.